This T cell receptor beta chain is from a study of blood T cell repertoires in COVID-19. Study background: Acute and convalescent COVID-19 specimens originated in the United States, Italy and Spain. Sources were T cells, B-cell-depleted T cells, or PBMCs; the material itself was cDNA or gDNA.

The CDR3 contains 14 residues. Deletions cut 6 bases from V and 0 bases from J, with 10 bases between. Germline CDR1 LNHDA, CDR2 SQIVND (reference sequence). Methods used by the authors: Estimated nucleated cell counts came from reference gene primer amplification. Sequencing used immunoSEQ multiplex PCR; TCRdb keeps in-frame clones, though not all of them. That table furnishes V, J and clone size, whereas the DNA furnished D and trimming. The sample lists 50,000 to 70,000 clones; about 86% were seen once. The chain has TRBV19 and TRBJ2-3; unclear D gene. The specimen was peripheral blood. The sequence was collected from a man between 50 and 59 years old with active COVID-19. The CDR3 here is CASRTLQSTDTQYF. CDR3 nucleotide sequence: TGTGCCAGTAGGACTCTCCAAAGCACAGATACGCAGTATTTT.